The entry below gives a single T cell receptor beta chain sequence along with its context. The CDR3 totals 14 residues. CDR1 is LNHDA, CDR2 SQIVND, per germline (reference sequence). Trimming shortened V by 7 bases and J by 0 bases, and 12 bases separated the two germline ends. This specimen belongs to a study of blood T cell repertoires in COVID-19. Assay: immunoSEQ multiplex PCR; the TCRdb copy retains only in-frame clones and omits some. The sample includes about 380,000 clones, 70% to 90% seen only once; the top ten take 1% to 1.5%. The TCR was taken from a young man who had recovered from COVID-19. The chain links TRBV19 to TRBJ1-1; D is possibly TRBD1 (5 bases). Source material: PBMCs or T cells enriched from blood (not recorded which). In nucleotides, the CDR3 is TGTGCCAGTACCAGGGCTGTATTGAACACTGAAGCTTTCTTT. Translated: CASTRAVLNTEAFF.